The source of this TCR beta chain is a study of OX40 agonist ivuxolimab in advanced cancers. The wider study: The study enrolled dose-escalation patients with hepatocellular carcinoma, melanoma, renal cell or head and neck cancer. Broader study findings: At doses 0.1 to 3.0 mg/kg, CD4+ and CD8+ clones expanded. Expanded clones were, on average, more numerous among CD8+ T cells than CD4+.

Collection of blood occurred at baseline, at cycle 4 day 1, and at cycle 7 day 1. Notes on this clone: Its antigen is not identified.

TCRdb keeps only in-frame clones here, not all; method: immunoSEQ multiplex PCR. The sample holds roughly 64,000 clones, approximately 84% seen once. This CDR3 is built from 16 residues. In germline, CDR1 is MNHEY, CDR2 SMNVEV (reference sequence). V dropped 5 bases and J dropped 5; count of bases not matched to a gene: 7. The TCR comes from an adult with an advanced solid tumor such as melanoma, head and neck, liver or kidney cancer. Sequencing was performed on CD4+ or CD8+ T cells sorted from blood, taken in a trial of the OX40 agonist ivuxolimab. This chain links TRBV27 with TRBJ1-6; TRBD1 matches 9 bases. The DNA for the CDR3 is TGTGCCAGCAGTCCCTCGGGACAGGGAGATAATTCACCCCTCCACTTT. Translating gives CASSPSGQGDNSPLHF.